Listed below are T cell receptor beta chains from one sample, sequenced in a study of blood T cell repertoires in COVID-19. Using immunoSEQ multiplex PCR, the repertoire was profiled, and TCRdb retains in-frame clones only, with some absent. The repertoire holds some 250,000 clones, with about 89% as singletons. Sequencing input: PBMCs or T cells enriched from blood (not recorded which). These receptors were collected from a human donor in a cohort exposed to, infected with or recovered from COVID-19 (not recorded which). The donor label of this sample is uncertain. Each CDR3 is given with its conserved first and last residue. Fields, in order: clone size, J gene, D gene, V gene, CDR3 protein. The D gene is left open where the match is weak. The listing skips clone size in some rows; elsewhere it reads once, few, many or a size class.

abundance: once
j_gene: TRBJ1-2
d_gene: TRBD1
v_gene: TRBV5-1
CDR3aa: CARTAGTGITYGYTF

abundance: once
j_gene: TRBJ1-5
d_gene: TRBD1
v_gene: TRBV2
CDR3aa: CASMPGTGNQPQHF

abundance: -
j_gene: TRBJ1-2
d_gene: -
v_gene: TRBV19
CDR3aa: CASSIGGGYGYTF

abundance: -
j_gene: TRBJ1-5
d_gene: -
v_gene: TRBV15
CDR3aa: CATSRADSSNQPQHF

abundance: -
j_gene: TRBJ2-6
d_gene: -
v_gene: TRBV5-1
CDR3aa: CASSLDTGANVLTF

abundance: -
j_gene: TRBJ1-1
d_gene: TRBD1
v_gene: TRBV5-1
CDR3aa: CASSPQGQGRTEAFF

abundance: -
j_gene: TRBJ2-1
d_gene: -
v_gene: TRBV4-1
CDR3aa: CASSLAGVGDEQFF

abundance: -
j_gene: TRBJ2-3
d_gene: -
v_gene: TRBV7-3
CDR3aa: CASSLNRVSTDTQYF

abundance: -
j_gene: TRBJ2-7
d_gene: -
v_gene: TRBV7-9
CDR3aa: CASPFSSPTGYEQYF

abundance: -
j_gene: TRBJ1-4
d_gene: -
v_gene: TRBV9
CDR3aa: CASSDGSGKLFF

abundance: -
j_gene: TRBJ1-2
d_gene: -
v_gene: TRBV19
CDR3aa: CASSIGPVEAGYTF

abundance: -
j_gene: TRBJ2-5
d_gene: TRBD2
v_gene: TRBV19
CDR3aa: CASSITSGGAETQYF

abundance: -
j_gene: TRBJ2-1
d_gene: TRBD2
v_gene: TRBV6-4
CDR3aa: CASSGWRGSSYNEQFF

abundance: -
j_gene: TRBJ2-6
d_gene: TRBD2
v_gene: TRBV4-1
CDR3aa: CASSPGLAGGAGANVLTF

abundance: -
j_gene: TRBJ1-1
d_gene: TRBD1
v_gene: TRBV12-3/TRBV12-4
CDR3aa: CASSTGGQPEAFF

abundance: -
j_gene: TRBJ1-1
d_gene: TRBD1
v_gene: TRBV4-3
CDR3aa: CASSQGLARGTNTEAFF

abundance: -
j_gene: TRBJ2-7
d_gene: TRBD1
v_gene: TRBV5-4
CDR3aa: CASSLSTGLAEQYF

abundance: -
j_gene: TRBJ2-7
d_gene: -
v_gene: TRBV6-5
CDR3aa: CASKPYPQAPEQYF

abundance: -
j_gene: TRBJ1-1
d_gene: TRBD1
v_gene: TRBV10-3
CDR3aa: CATEDRGTEAFF

abundance: -
j_gene: TRBJ2-2
d_gene: TRBD2
v_gene: TRBV12-5
CDR3aa: CASGSPSGGPDTGELFF

abundance: -
j_gene: TRBJ1-6
d_gene: -
v_gene: TRBV21-1
CDR3aa: CASSKAAGVRSPLHF

abundance: once
j_gene: TRBJ1-2
d_gene: -
v_gene: TRBV5-4
CDR3aa: CASSLPGNDGYTF

abundance: -
j_gene: TRBJ1-2
d_gene: -
v_gene: TRBV12-3/TRBV12-4
CDR3aa: CASSSGGYYGYTF

abundance: -
j_gene: TRBJ1-6
d_gene: -
v_gene: TRBV11-2
CDR3aa: CASSPGGRRSLNSPLHF

abundance: -
j_gene: TRBJ2-3
d_gene: TRBD1
v_gene: TRBV7-3
CDR3aa: CASSTDRASTDTQYF

abundance: -
j_gene: TRBJ1-2
d_gene: -
v_gene: TRBV19
CDR3aa: CASSMIGASYGYTF

abundance: once
j_gene: TRBJ1-5
d_gene: TRBD1
v_gene: TRBV5-1
CDR3aa: CASRVGDSNNQPQHF

abundance: -
j_gene: TRBJ2-5
d_gene: -
v_gene: TRBV3-1/TRBV3-2
CDR3aa: CASSPGHQETQYF